The clone carrying this T cell receptor (beta chain) has more than one count but fewer than ten. Its antigen is unidentified. The gene names given are mouse names. Read sequence stops 4 residues before the CDR3 end, and the germline J gene provides the missing end. The record originates from a study of CD8+ T cells in alopecia areata. Across the whole study: It was approximately 7-11-week-old female C3H/HeJ mice that received skin from approximately 6-13-month-old C3H/HeJ graft donors with spontaneous alopecia. Study conclusions and caveats: Patients shared TCRs less clearly than mice did, possibly for HLA-related reasons. For lesional scalp, especially alopecia totalis/universalis, clonality was higher than in normal scalp.

RNA was extracted and reverse transcribed into cDNA as the sequencing template. TCRdb's table, derived via immunoSEQ multiplex PCR, lists solely in-frame clones and lacks some. The specimen has 250,000 or so clones, none found just once. The sorting of pooled cutaneous lymph node cells relied on CD4, CD8alpha, NKG2D, NKG2ACE and other markers. The CDR3 covers 14 residues. Germline CDR1 is NSHNY and CDR2 is SYGAGN. V lost 0 bases and J lost 3; bases outside the gene matches: 1. The TCR originated in a C3H/HeJ mouse with alopecia areata. The MHC haplotype of the strain is H2-k. The J gene is TRBJ1-2, the V gene TRBV13-1, with 8 bases aligning to TRBD1. Sequenced sample: CD4+ T cells sorted from a lymph node. Partial CDR3 DNA: TGTGCCAGCAGTGATGACAGGGGGTACTCC. This codes for CASSDDRGYS. The full CDR3 protein reads CASSDDRGYSDYTF.